The subject of this entry is one T cell receptor (beta chain). The data belong to a study of blood T cells in healthy people across ages. The V and J ends lost 4 bases and 2 bases respectively, with 14 bases between them. The CDR3 extends over 15 amino acids. Germline V gives CDR1 LGHNA, CDR2 YNFKEQ. Together with a sample-barcoded 5' primer, a J-beta primer mix was included in a second PCR lasting about 6 to 12 cycles. TCRdb recomputed calls from the 5' RACE reads with MiXCR, one row per CDR3 protein. The sample consists of 550,000 to 700,000 distinct CDR3 sequences, approximately 27% of them appearing once.

This sequence was found in a woman aged 70-85 years in good health. The V and J genes are TRBV4-2 and TRBJ2-5; D uncertain. The sample comprised blood. Here the CDR3 DNA reads TGTGCCAGCAGCCCCGGCGGAGTTGATCAAGAGACCCAGTACTTC. Protein sequence: CASSPGGVDQETQYF.